Presented here are 4 T cell receptor beta chains from one specimen sequenced in a study of Graves' ophthalmopathy and Graves' hyperthyroidism. Amplifying from RNA transcripts, the study obtained TCR beta CDR3 regions. HTBI primers were employed in first-round RT-PCR, then a second-round multiplex PCR followed. MiXCR, run by TCRdb on the multiplex PCR reads, gives a single entry per CDR3 protein. The data show about 16,000 distinct CDR3 sequences, with roughly 46% seen just once and approximately 24% held by the top ten. Sample: peripheral blood. The source of these receptors is a woman in her 40s with stable Graves' hyperthyroidism.

The chain recombines TRBV20-1 with TRBJ2-3, with D possibly being TRBD1 (6 bases). Germline CDR1 reads DFQATT; CDR2 reads SNEGSKA (reference sequence). CDR3 length equals 15 residues. Trimming cost V 3 bases and J 1 base, with 14 bases left between them. In DNA form, the CDR3 reads TGCAGTGCTAGTATCAGGGGATGGGGCACAGATACGCAGTATTTT. Its protein is CSASIRGWGTDTQYF.

A note on this clonotype: Because the CDR3 is missing its conserved closing phenylalanine or tryptophan, this is likely a read error. The DNA is omitted, as the CDR3 cannot be located on it reliably, and the CDR3 follows TCRdb's listing. This chain links TRBV20-1 with TRBJ2-1; the D segment call TRBD1 is taken from the table without a DNA check. From germline, CDR1 is DFQATT and CDR2 SNEGSKA (reference sequence). The CDR3 totals 9 residues, both ends included. CDR3 residues: CSAGAGRTT.

Many counts were recorded for this clonotype. J is TRBJ1-5 and V is TRBV29-1, with D maybe TRBD1 (5 bases). This CDR3 comprises 14 residues. Trimming took off 1 base at V and 1 base at J, with 8 bases between the two ends. Germline CDR1 is SQVTM and CDR2 is ANQGSEA. CDR3 loop: CSVEGGGSNQPQHF. The CDR3 DNA reads TGCAGCGTTGAAGGGGGGGGGAGCAATCAGCCCCAGCATTTT.

This chain joins TRBV5-6 and TRBJ2-7; TRBD1 matches at 8 bases. V lost 4 bases and J lost 6; bases outside the gene matches: 6. The V gene's germline CDR1 is SGHDT and CDR2 YYEEEE. This CDR3 has 13 residues. The CDR3 is CASSIGTGREQYF. CDR3 in DNA: TGTGCCAGCAGCATCGGGACAGGACGCGAGCAGTACTTC. The whole variable domain, filled in from reference TRBV5-6 and TRBJ2-7, reads DAGVTQSPTHLIKTRGQQVTLRCSPKSGHDTVSWYQQALGQGPQFIFQYYEEEERQRGNFPDRFSGHQFPNYSSELNVNALLLGDSALYLCASSIGTGREQYFGPGTRLTVT.